The clone carrying this TCR beta chain was seen a few times. Its target is not known. Deletions cut 10 bases from V and 6 bases from J, with 24 bases between. CDR3 size: 15 residues. Germline V gene sequence: CDR1 LNHDA, CDR2 SQIVND (reference sequence). These data originate in a study of beta chain features in type 1 diabetes. Points from the study as a whole: For patients and controls alike, PCR might favor shorter templates to the same degree. The similarity of naive, central memory and Treg TCRB repertoires appeared greater among patients than among healthy donors. Among type 1 diabetes patients, VDJ junctions had fewer insertions and more deletions. In all four CD4+ subsets, TCRB CDR3 length was significantly, moderately reduced in type 1 diabetes. In these data, an HLA type influence on TCRB rearrangement remained unresolved.

Reverse transcribing all isolated RNA meant expressed TCRB transcripts were sequenced. Clones were sequenced by immunoSEQ multiplex PCR, and TCRdb holds only the in-frame ones, with some missing. The sample lists some 640,000 clones, more than 13% occurring once. Sequencing input: naive CD4+ T cells from blood. The origin of this receptor is a man aged 18-30 years with type 1 diabetes. The rearrangement links TRBV19 to TRBJ1-2; perhaps TRBD1 as D (6 bases). CDR3 protein: CATHPSRDIPDGYTF. The CDR3 DNA follows: TGTGCCACCCACCCTTCGCGGGACATACCCGATGGCTACACCTTC.